One T cell receptor (beta chain) is described in this entry. TCRdb re-called the multiplex PCR reads through MiXCR, storing one row per CDR3 protein. Of under 75,000 distinct CDR3 sequences in the sample, approximately 62% were seen once. Germline V gene lookup returns CDR1 KGHDR and CDR2 SFDVKD. The CDR3 is made up of 15 amino acids. V lost 4 bases to trimming and J lost 0 bases, with 9 bases between them. The data derive from a study of breast tumors, draining lymph nodes, adjacent tissues. The J gene is TRBJ1-5, the V gene TRBV24-1, with a possible D match to TRBD1 (5 bases). This clonotype originated in a female donor with breast cancer. Some clones in this sample may be carry-over from other donors' samples. Sequences were obtained from breast tumor tissue. The CDR3 DNA follows: TGTGCCACCAGTGACGACAGTTATAGCAATCAGCCCCAGCATTTT. Translated: CATSDDSYSNQPQHF.